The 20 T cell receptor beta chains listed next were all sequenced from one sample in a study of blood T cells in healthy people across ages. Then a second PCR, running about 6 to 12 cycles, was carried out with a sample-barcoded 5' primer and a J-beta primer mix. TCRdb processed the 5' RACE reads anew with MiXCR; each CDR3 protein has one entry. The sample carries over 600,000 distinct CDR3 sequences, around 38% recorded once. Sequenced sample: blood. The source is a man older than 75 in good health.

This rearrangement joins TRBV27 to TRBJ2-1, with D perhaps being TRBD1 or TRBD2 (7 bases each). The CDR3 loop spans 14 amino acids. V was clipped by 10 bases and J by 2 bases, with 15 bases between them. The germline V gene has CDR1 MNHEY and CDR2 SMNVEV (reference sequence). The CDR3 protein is CATQGGEPYNEQFF. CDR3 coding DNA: TGTGCCACCCAGGGGGGGGAGCCCTACAATGAGCAGTTCTTC.

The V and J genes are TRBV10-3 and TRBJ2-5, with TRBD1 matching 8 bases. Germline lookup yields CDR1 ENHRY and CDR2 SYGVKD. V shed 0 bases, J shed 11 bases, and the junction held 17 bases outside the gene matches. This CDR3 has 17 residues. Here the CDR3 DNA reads TGTGCCATCAGTGAGTCGTCGGCAGGGGGCGTCATGTATGAGCAGTACTTC. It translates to CAISESSAGGVMYEQYF.

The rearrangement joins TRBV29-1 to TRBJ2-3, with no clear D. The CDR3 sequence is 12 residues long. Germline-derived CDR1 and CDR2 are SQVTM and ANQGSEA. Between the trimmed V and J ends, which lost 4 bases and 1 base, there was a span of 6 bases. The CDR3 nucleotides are TGCAGCGTTGTTATCGGCACAGATACGCAGTATTTT. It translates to CSVVIGTDTQYF.

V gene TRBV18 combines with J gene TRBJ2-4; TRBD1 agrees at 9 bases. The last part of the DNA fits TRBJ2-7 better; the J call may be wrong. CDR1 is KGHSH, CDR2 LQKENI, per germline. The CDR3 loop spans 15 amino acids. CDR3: CASSPTGTGPYEQYF. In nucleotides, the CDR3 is TGTGCCAGCTCACCCACCGGGACAGGGCCCTACGAGCAGTACTTC.

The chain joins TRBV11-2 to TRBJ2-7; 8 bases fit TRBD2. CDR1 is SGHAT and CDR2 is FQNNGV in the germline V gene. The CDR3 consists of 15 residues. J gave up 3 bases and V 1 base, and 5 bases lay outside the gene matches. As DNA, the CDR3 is TGTGCCAGCAGCTTAGTTCGAGCGGGGGTCTACGAGCAGTACTTC. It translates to CASSLVRAGVYEQYF.

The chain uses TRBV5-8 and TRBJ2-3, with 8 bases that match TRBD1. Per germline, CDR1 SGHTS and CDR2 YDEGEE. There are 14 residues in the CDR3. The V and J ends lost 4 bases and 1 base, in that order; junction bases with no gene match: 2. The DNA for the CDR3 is TGTGCCAGCAGCAAGGGACAGGGCACAGATACGCAGTATTTT. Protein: CASSKGQGTDTQYF.

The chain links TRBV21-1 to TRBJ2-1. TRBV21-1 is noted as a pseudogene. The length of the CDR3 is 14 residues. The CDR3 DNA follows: TGTGCCAGCATCAAACGGTTATACGGCAATGAGCAGTTCTTC. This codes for CASIKRLYGNEQFF.

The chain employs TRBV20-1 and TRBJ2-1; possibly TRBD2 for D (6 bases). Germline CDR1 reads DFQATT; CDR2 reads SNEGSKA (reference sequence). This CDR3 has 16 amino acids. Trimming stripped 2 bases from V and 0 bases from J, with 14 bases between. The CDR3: CSARPTGDSSYNEQFF. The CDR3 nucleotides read TGCAGTGCTAGACCTACGGGAGATAGCTCCTACAATGAGCAGTTCTTC.

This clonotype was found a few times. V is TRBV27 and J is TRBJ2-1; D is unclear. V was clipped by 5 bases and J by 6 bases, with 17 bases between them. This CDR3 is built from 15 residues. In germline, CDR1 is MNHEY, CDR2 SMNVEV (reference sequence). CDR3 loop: CASSGRALTGNEQFF. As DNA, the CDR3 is TGTGCCAGCAGTGGAAGGGCCTTGACGGGCAATGAGCAGTTCTTC.

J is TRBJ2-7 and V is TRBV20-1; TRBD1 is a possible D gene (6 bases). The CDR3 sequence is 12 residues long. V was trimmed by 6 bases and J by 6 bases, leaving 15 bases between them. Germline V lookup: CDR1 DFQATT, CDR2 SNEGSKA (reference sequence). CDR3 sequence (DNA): TGCAGTGCCCGCCGGGACATTCTCGAGCAGTACTTC. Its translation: CSARRDILEQYF.

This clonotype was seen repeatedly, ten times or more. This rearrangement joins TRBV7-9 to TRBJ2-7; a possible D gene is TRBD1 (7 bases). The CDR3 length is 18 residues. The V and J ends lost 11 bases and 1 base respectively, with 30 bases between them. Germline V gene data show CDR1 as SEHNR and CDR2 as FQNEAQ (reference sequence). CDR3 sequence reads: CAHPPQGRGVLGSYEQYF. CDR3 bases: TGTGCCCACCCACCCCAGGGCAGGGGGGTCTTGGGGTCCTACGAGCAGTACTTC. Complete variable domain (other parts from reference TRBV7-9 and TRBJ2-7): DTGVSQNPRHKITKRGQNVTFRCDPISEHNRLYWYRQTLGQGPEFLTYFQNEAQLEKSRLLSDRFSAERPKGSFSTLEIQRTEQGDSAMYLCAHPPQGRGVLGSYEQYFGPGTRLTVT.

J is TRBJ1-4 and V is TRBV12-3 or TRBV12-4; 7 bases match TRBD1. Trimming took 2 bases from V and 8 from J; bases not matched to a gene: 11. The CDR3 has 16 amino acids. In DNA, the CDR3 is TGTGCCAGCAGTTTACGGAGGGGGCGACATAAAGAAAAACTGTTTTTT. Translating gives CASSLRRGRHKEKLFF.

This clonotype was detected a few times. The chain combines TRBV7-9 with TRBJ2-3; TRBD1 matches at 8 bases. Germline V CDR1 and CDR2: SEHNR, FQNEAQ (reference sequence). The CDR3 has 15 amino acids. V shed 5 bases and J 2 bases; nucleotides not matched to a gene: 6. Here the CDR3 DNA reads TGTGCCAGCAGCCAGGGACAGGCCTTCACAGATACGCAGTATTTT. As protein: CASSQGQAFTDTQYF.

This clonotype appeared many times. The CDR3 here is CSIIWTGGKTQYF. The CDR3, as DNA: TGCAGCATCATCTGGACAGGGGGGAAGACCCAGTACTTC. V and J are TRBV29-1 and TRBJ2-5; TRBD1 matches at 10 bases. The CDR3 is 13 amino acids. The germline V gene encodes CDR1 SQVTM and CDR2 ANQGSEA. The V and J ends lost 8 bases and 6 bases, in that order; junction bases with no gene match: 9.

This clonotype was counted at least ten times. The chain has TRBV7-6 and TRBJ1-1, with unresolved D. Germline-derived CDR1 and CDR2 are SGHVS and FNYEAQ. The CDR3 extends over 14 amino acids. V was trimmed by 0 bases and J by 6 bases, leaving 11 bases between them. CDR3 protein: CASSLAAGISEAFF. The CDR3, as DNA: TGTGCCAGCAGCTTAGCGGCAGGCATATCTGAAGCTTTCTTT.

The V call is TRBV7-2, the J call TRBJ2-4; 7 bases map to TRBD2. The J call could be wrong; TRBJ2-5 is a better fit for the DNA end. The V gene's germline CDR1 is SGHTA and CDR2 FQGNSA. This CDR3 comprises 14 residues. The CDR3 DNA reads TGTGCCAGCAGCTCCGGGACGGGAGGAGGGACCCAGTACTTC. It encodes CASSSGTGGGTQYF.

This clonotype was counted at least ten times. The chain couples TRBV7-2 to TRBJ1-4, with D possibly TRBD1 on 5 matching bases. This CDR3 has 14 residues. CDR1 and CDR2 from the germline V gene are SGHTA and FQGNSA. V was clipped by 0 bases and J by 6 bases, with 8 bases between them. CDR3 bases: TGTGCCAGCAGCTTAGCCGGGGCAGATGAAAAACTGTTTTTT. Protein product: CASSLAGADEKLFF.

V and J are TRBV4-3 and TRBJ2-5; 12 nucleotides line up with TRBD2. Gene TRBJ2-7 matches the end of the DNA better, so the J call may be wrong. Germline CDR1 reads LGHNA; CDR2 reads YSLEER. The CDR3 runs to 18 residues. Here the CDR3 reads CASSQGVRLAGGFGEQYF. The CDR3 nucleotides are TGCGCCAGCAGCCAGGGGGTGAGGCTAGCGGGAGGGTTCGGCGAGCAGTACTTC.

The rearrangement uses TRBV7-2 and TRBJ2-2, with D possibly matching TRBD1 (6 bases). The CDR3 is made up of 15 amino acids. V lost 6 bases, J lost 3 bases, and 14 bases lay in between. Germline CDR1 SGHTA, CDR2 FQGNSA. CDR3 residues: CASRPAGADTGELFF. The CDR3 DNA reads TGTGCCAGCAGACCCGCAGGGGCGGACACCGGGGAGCTGTTTTTT.

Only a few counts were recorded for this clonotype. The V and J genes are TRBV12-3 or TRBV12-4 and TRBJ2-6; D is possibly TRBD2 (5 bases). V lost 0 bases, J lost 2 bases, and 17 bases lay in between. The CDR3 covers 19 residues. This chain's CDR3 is CASSLARGLSGTGANVLTF. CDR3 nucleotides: TGTGCCAGCAGTTTAGCGCGTGGTTTATCGGGGACTGGGGCCAACGTCCTGACTTTC.